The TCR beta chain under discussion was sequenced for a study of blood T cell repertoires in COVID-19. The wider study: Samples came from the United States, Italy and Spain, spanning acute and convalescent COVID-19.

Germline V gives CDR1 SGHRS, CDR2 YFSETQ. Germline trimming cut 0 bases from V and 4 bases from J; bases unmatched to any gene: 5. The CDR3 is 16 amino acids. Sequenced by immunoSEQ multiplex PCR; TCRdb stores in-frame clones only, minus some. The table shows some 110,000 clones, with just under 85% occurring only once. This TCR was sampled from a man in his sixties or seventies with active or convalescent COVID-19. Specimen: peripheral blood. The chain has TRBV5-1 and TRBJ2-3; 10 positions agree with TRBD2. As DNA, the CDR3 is TGCGCCAGCAGCTTGGGTAGCGGGGGGACCTCAGATACGCAGTATTTT. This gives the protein CASSLGSGGTSDTQYF.